This T cell receptor beta chain was recorded in a study of cytomegalovirus exposure and HLA in healthy donors. Germline loops: CDR1 LNHDA, CDR2 SQIVND (reference sequence). Deletions cut 4 bases from V and 4 bases from J, with 9 bases between. The CDR3 extends over 13 amino acids. The PCR made use of 60 Vbeta and 13 Jbeta primers. Profiled with immunoSEQ multiplex PCR; TCRdb holds only in-frame clones, not every one. The sample includes over 100,000 clones, 60% to 80% of them seen just once. The study's findings and limits: Presence/absence analyses treated sequencing depth as roughly uniform across donors. Researchers reported from a later analysis that most CMV-associated TCR beta chains appeared HLA-restricted. TCR beta chain V- and J-gene trimming was linked, in a later analysis, to a missense variant in DCLRE1C. Later on, an analysis showed TCR association rates differing by HLA locus, with DRB1 the most and HLA-C the fewest.

Remarks on this clone: Antigen: not known. This sample includes further DNA sequences coding for the same CDR3.

This receptor was taken from a man aged 50 to 59 in good health and CMV-seropositive. Sample: PBMCs. The rearrangement links TRBV19 to TRBJ2-3; no reliable D call. The CDR3 DNA follows: TGTGCCAGTAGTACAGGTTTGGCAGATACGCAGTATTTT. Its translation: CASSTGLADTQYF.